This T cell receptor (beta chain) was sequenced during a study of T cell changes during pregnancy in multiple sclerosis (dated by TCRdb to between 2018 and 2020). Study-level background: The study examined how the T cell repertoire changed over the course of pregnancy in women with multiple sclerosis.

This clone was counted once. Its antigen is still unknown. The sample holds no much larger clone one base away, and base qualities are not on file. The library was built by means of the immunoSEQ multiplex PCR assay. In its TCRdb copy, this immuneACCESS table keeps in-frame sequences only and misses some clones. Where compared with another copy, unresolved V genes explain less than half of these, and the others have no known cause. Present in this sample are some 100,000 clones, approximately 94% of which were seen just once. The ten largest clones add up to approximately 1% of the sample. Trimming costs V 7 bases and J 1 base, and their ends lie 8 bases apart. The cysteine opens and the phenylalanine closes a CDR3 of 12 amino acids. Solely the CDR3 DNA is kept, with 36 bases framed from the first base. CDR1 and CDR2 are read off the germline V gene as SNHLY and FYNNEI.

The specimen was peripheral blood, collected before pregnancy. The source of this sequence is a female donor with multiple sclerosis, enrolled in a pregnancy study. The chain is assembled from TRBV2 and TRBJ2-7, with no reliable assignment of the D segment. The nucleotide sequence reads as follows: TGTGCCAGCACTGGCGGTTCCTACGAGCAGTACTTC. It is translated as CASTGGSYEQYF.